Described below is a single T cell receptor beta chain sequence and its context. Which antigen it targets is not known. Base qualities are not provided; no much larger clone lies one nucleotide away. The CDR3 has 13 amino acids, counting the end cysteine and phenylalanine. The CDR3 DNA has 39 bases and is translated from base 1. CDR1 is given as KGHSH and CDR2 as LQKENI, both from the germline V gene. V and J are truncated by 6 bases and 5 bases respectively, leaving an intervening sequence of 14 bases. The data belong to a study of a mutant IDH1 vaccine in newly diagnosed glioma (dated by TCRdb to the early 2020s). Regarding the complete study: Across visits V03 through V10, patients got a total of eight vaccinations, given in weeks 1, 3, 5, 7, 11, 15, 19 and 23. Of the approximately 30 treated patients, approximately 62% were male and approximately 38% were female, and the mean age was roughly 38 years. Before enrollment, most patients had been given radiochemotherapy with temozolomide as standard therapy, while the rest had received either radiotherapy alone or temozolomide alone. For exploratory analyses, 25 to 30 treated patients had longitudinal TCRB deep sequencing done wherever samples were available. Vaccination was initiated 4-6 weeks after radiotherapy alone, or concurrently with temozolomide cycles in the chemotherapy-containing groups. Peripheral blood was collected at six visits: V03 (baseline), V05, V07, V10, V12 and V13. Broader findings and caveats from the paper: Selection of PBMC samples for TCRB deep sequencing was based on availability. No apparent relationship was observed between pseudoprogression and alterations in the top peripheral T cell clonotypes detected by TCRB sequencing. Immune responses induced by the vaccine were seen in roughly 95% of patients across multiple MHC alleles. The authors stated that sample limitations prevented analyses of patient blood samples from being reproduced.

Receptor libraries were prepared by the immunoSEQ multiplex PCR assay. The hsTCRB Kit was used according to the manufacturer's protocol to amplify rearranged TCR beta chain sequences. TCRB libraries were sequenced on an Illumina MiSeq. Per the authors' processing: The kit vendor's proprietary platform handled demultiplexing, trimming and gene mapping. Entries here come from immuneACCESS through TCRdb and include only in-frame sequences with V and J called. Some clones fail to appear in such tables; in the studies checked, an unresolved V gene covers under half of the shortfall, and the cause of the remainder is unknown. V and J calls and clone size come straight from that table; D and trimming were deduced from the DNA. Here the sample has about 51,000 clones; approximately 78% occur a single time. Around 5.2% of the sample comes from the top ten. In light of the paper, this sample's time point label describes: week 5, during vaccination. Every vaccine dose consisted of 300 ug of a 20-mer mutant IDH1 peptide in Montanide, administered subcutaneously together with topical imiquimod. Newly diagnosed WHO grade 3 or 4 IDH1-mutant astrocytomas showing loss of nuclear ATRX were present in the donors. The samples were drawn from NOA16, a multicentre, single-arm, open-label phase I trial in Germany that tested a mutant IDH1 peptide vaccine in humans for the first time. Genomic DNA for TCRB sequencing was extracted from EDTA blood using the DNeasy Blood and Tissue Kit.

The V gene is TRBV18 and the J gene is TRBJ2-7, with the D call perhaps TRBD1 or TRBD2, as 5 bases match in each case. The sequencing here drew on PBMCs, taken from a glioma patient whose treatment included an IDH1 peptide vaccine. This clonotype originated in a man aged 50-60 years with glioma. The CDR3 is CASSSGTRDEQYF. The base sequence is TGTGCCAGCTCTTCCGGGACCAGGGACGAGCAGTACTTC.